These 21 T cell receptor beta chains share one sample of origin, sequenced in a study of CD8 T cells in ankylosing spondylitis. Whole-study results and caveats: Seemingly distinctive of ankylosing spondylitis blood was a TCR beta motif formed by eight highly homologous variants.

Their antigens remain unidentified. MiXCR, applied by TCRdb to the 5' RACE reads, yields one record per CDR3 protein. In the table there are about 460,000 distinct CDR3 sequences, approximately 5% of which are singletons. Sequenced: blood, either unsorted or a sorted T cell fraction (not recorded which). All receptors derive from a male donor with ankylosing spondylitis.

This clonotype was seen ten or more times. The chain carries TRBV24-1 and TRBJ2-1; D possibly matches TRBD1 or TRBD2 (5 bases each). Per the germline V gene, CDR1 is KGHDR and CDR2 is SFDVKD. V was cut by 3 bases and J by 4 bases, with 15 bases left in between. There are 16 residues in the CDR3. CDR3 DNA: TGTGCCACCAGTGATACCTCCGGGACGGCGTACAATGAGCAGTTCTTC. Protein sequence: CATSDTSGTAYNEQFF.

This clonotype was seen at least ten times. The V call is TRBV5-5, the J call TRBJ1-5; D unresolved. CDR1 and CDR2 from the germline V gene are SGHKS and YYEKEE (reference sequence). With 6 bases removed from V and 9 bases from J, the gap between germline ends came to 7 bases. The CDR3 extends over 10 amino acids. CDR3 in amino acids: CASTSLPQHF. CDR3 coding DNA: TGTGCCAGCACCTCATTGCCCCAGCATTTT.

This clonotype was found many times. V gene TRBV12-3 or TRBV12-4 combines with J gene TRBJ2-7; no definite D call. The CDR3 has 14 amino acids. V was pared by 3 bases and J by 2 bases, with 11 bases between. In DNA form, the CDR3 reads TGTGCCAGCAGTTTGGGCGGAAACACCTACGAGCAGTACTTC. As protein: CASSLGGNTYEQYF.

This chain joins TRBV18 and TRBJ2-1; 10 bases map to TRBD2. The CDR3 is 15 amino acids. Losses at the gene ends were 4 bases for V and 11 bases for J; bases not matched to a gene: 11. Germline CDR1 and CDR2: KGHSH and LQKENI. In nucleotides, the CDR3 is TGTGCCAGCTCACTAATATTCGGACTAGCGGCGCAGCAGTTCTTC. Translating it yields CASSLIFGLAAQQFF.

This clonotype was detected many times. The J gene is TRBJ2-7, the V gene TRBV10-3; 10 nucleotides match TRBD2. V was pared by 6 bases and J by 0 bases, with 11 bases of the junction left unmatched. This CDR3 contains 17 residues. CDR1 and CDR2 (germline): ENHRY, SYGVKD. The CDR3: CAIRGGLASSSSYEQYF. The CDR3 DNA reads TGTGCCATCAGGGGGGGACTAGCGAGTTCAAGCTCCTACGAGCAGTACTTC.

This clonotype was recorded many times. J is TRBJ1-3 and V is TRBV18, with a weak D call TRBD1 (5 bases). The length of the CDR3 is 15 residues. V shed 3 bases and J shed 5 bases, with 14 bases lying between them. CDR1 and CDR2 (germline): KGHSH, LQKENI. The CDR3 sequence: CASSPDGTGRNTIYF. The CDR3 DNA follows: TGTGCCAGCTCACCCGACGGGACGGGTAGAAACACCATATATTTT.

This chain links TRBV4-1 with TRBJ1-1, with D maybe TRBD1 (6 bases). Trimming left V 4 bases short and J 3 bases short, with 15 bases between. This CDR3 is 15 amino acids long. Germline CDR1 is MGHRA and CDR2 is YSYEKL. CDR3 sequence: CASSPAGVGHTEAFF. CDR3 coding DNA: TGCGCCAGCAGCCCCGCAGGGGTTGGACACACTGAAGCTTTCTTT.

The table lists this clonotype with many counts. The V call is TRBV29-1, the J call TRBJ2-1; TRBD1 is a possible D gene (7 bases). The germline CDR1 and CDR2 sequences are SQVTM and ANQGSEA. This CDR3 comprises 14 residues. Trimming removed 7 bases from V and 0 bases from J, with 13 bases in between. The CDR3 sequence: CSARQGGSYNEQFF. The CDR3 DNA is TGCAGCGCCCGGCAGGGGGGCTCCTACAATGAGCAGTTCTTC.

In its sample, this clonotype was seen many times. The CDR3 reads CASSLGSNQGNEQFF. The CDR3 DNA follows: TGCGCCAGCAGCTTGGGGTCCAACCAGGGGAATGAGCAGTTCTTC. This sequence joins TRBV5-1 and TRBJ2-1; D might be TRBD1 (6 bases). V was shortened by 0 bases and J by 7 bases, with 14 bases between the two germline ends. Germline V gives CDR1 SGHRS, CDR2 YFSETQ. This CDR3 has 15 amino acids.

This clonotype showed up just a few times. As DNA, the CDR3 is TGTGCCAGCAGCTCTCAACGGGGGCCCCTGAACACTGAAGCTTTCTTT. Encoded protein: CASSSQRGPLNTEAFF. The chain combines TRBV11-2 with TRBJ1-1; D perhaps matches TRBD1 (6 bases). The CDR3 spans 16 residues. The germline V gene has CDR1 SGHAT and CDR2 FQNNGV. With 4 bases removed from V and 0 bases from J, the gap between germline ends came to 15 bases.

This clonotype was detected ten times or more. This sequence joins TRBV11-2 and TRBJ2-7; D unresolved. The CDR3 covers 14 residues. Trimming took off 1 base at V and 1 base at J, with 8 bases between the two ends. The germline V gene has CDR1 SGHAT and CDR2 FQNNGV. CDR3 residues: CASSLAEGSYEQYF. The CDR3, as DNA: TGTGCCAGCAGCTTAGCGGAAGGGTCCTACGAGCAGTACTTC. The variable domain in full, with the rest retrieved from reference TRBV11-2 and TRBJ2-7, is EAGVAQSPRYKIIEKRQSVAFWCNPISGHATLYWYQQILGQGPKLLIQFQNNGVVDDSQLPKDRFSAERLKGVDSTLKIQPAKLEDSAVYLCASSLAEGSYEQYFGPGTRLTVT.

This clonotype came up many times. The genes are TRBV24-1 and TRBJ2-7, with D perhaps TRBD2 (6 bases). The germline V gene encodes CDR1 KGHDR and CDR2 SFDVKD. Trimming shortened V by 4 bases and J by 3 bases, and 9 bases separated the two germline ends. This CDR3 is built from 13 residues. DNA for the CDR3: TGTGCCACCAGTGACGGCGGGGACTACGAGCAGTACTTC. Its translation: CATSDGGDYEQYF.

This clonotype occurred many times. The gene calls are TRBV15 and TRBJ2-3, with D unclear. Germline lookup yields CDR1 LNHNV and CDR2 YYDKDF (reference sequence). The V and J ends lost 0 bases and 0 bases respectively, with 7 bases between them. This CDR3 has 15 residues. This CDR3 is CATSREGSSTDTQYF. The CDR3 region has the DNA TGTGCCACCAGCAGAGAGGGGTCTAGCACAGATACGCAGTATTTT.

This clonotype was observed at least ten times. V usage is TRBV7-9 and J usage is TRBJ2-1, with 7 bases lining up with TRBD2. The CDR3 has 17 residues. CDR1 and CDR2 from the germline V gene are SEHNR and FQNEAQ (reference sequence). J lost 5 bases, V lost 3 bases, and 13 bases had no gene match. The CDR3 spells CASSFGNSGLGDNEQFF. CDR3 DNA sequence: TGTGCCAGCAGCTTTGGGAATAGCGGGCTTGGGGACAATGAGCAGTTCTTC.

The chain combines TRBV6-2 or TRBV6-3 with TRBJ2-1, with TRBD1 identical over 9 bases. The CDR3 length is 16 residues. Unmatched junction bases numbered 6, after V lost 5 bases and J lost 1 base. Germline V gene data show CDR1 as MNHEY and CDR2 as SVGEGT. The CDR3 spells CASSSYRGLSYNEQFF. The CDR3 DNA reads as TGTGCCAGCAGTAGTTACAGGGGGCTATCCTACAATGAGCAGTTCTTC.

Many counts were recorded for this clonotype. This chain joins TRBV18 and TRBJ2-7; D is unresolved. Trimming cost V 3 bases and J 7 bases, with 19 bases left between them. This CDR3 has 15 residues. Per the germline V gene, CDR1 is KGHSH and CDR2 is LQKENI. This CDR3 reads CASSPSVGTPLEQYF. The CDR3 DNA follows: TGTGCCAGCTCACCGTCGGTAGGAACCCCCTTGGAGCAGTACTTC.

The J gene is TRBJ2-3, the V gene TRBV7-9; weak D call: TRBD2 (6 bases). V gave up 4 bases and J gave up 4 bases, with 15 bases separating them. Germline assignment: CDR1 SEHNR and CDR2 FQNEAQ (reference sequence). The CDR3 is made up of 15 amino acids. CDR3 nucleotides: TGTGCCAGCAGCTCCAGGGACTTGTCGCCAGATACGCAGTATTTT. Translation: CASSSRDLSPDTQYF.

The V gene is TRBV18, the J gene TRBJ1-1; the D gene is possibly TRBD1 (5 bases). The germline CDR1 and CDR2 sequences are KGHSH and LQKENI. V was pared by 4 bases and J by 4 bases, with 10 bases between. The CDR3 totals 13 residues. Here the CDR3 reads CASSQGRSTEAFF. CDR3 sequence (DNA): TGTGCCAGCTCACAGGGGAGAAGCACTGAAGCTTTCTTT.

This clonotype was counted ten times or more. This chain joins TRBV12-3 or TRBV12-4 and TRBJ1-2; tentative D call: TRBD1 (6 bases). With 4 bases removed from V and 2 bases from J, the gap between germline ends came to 8 bases. This CDR3 has 13 amino acids. The CDR3 sequence: CASSWTANYGYTF. CDR3 DNA: TGTGCCAGCAGTTGGACAGCCAACTATGGCTACACCTTC.

This clonotype occurred many times. J is TRBJ2-1 and V is TRBV5-1, with D possibly being TRBD1 (5 bases). Trimming left V 4 bases short and J 4 bases short, with 12 bases between. The CDR3 runs 14 residues. Looked up from germline, CDR1 is SGHRS and CDR2 is YFSETQ. The CDR3 spells CASSLEPGYNEQFF. Written as DNA, the CDR3 is TGCGCCAGCAGCCTGGAGCCAGGGTACAATGAGCAGTTCTTC.

This clonotype was counted ten times or more. J is TRBJ1-1 and V is TRBV27, with TRBD1 matching over 7 bases. Germline V lookup: CDR1 MNHEY, CDR2 SMNVEV (reference sequence). This CDR3 has 14 amino acids. Germline trimming cut 6 bases from V and 4 bases from J; bases unmatched to any gene: 8. The CDR3 loop is CASRPGGFGTEAFF. The CDR3 DNA is TGTGCCAGCAGGCCAGGGGGTTTCGGCACTGAAGCTTTCTTT.